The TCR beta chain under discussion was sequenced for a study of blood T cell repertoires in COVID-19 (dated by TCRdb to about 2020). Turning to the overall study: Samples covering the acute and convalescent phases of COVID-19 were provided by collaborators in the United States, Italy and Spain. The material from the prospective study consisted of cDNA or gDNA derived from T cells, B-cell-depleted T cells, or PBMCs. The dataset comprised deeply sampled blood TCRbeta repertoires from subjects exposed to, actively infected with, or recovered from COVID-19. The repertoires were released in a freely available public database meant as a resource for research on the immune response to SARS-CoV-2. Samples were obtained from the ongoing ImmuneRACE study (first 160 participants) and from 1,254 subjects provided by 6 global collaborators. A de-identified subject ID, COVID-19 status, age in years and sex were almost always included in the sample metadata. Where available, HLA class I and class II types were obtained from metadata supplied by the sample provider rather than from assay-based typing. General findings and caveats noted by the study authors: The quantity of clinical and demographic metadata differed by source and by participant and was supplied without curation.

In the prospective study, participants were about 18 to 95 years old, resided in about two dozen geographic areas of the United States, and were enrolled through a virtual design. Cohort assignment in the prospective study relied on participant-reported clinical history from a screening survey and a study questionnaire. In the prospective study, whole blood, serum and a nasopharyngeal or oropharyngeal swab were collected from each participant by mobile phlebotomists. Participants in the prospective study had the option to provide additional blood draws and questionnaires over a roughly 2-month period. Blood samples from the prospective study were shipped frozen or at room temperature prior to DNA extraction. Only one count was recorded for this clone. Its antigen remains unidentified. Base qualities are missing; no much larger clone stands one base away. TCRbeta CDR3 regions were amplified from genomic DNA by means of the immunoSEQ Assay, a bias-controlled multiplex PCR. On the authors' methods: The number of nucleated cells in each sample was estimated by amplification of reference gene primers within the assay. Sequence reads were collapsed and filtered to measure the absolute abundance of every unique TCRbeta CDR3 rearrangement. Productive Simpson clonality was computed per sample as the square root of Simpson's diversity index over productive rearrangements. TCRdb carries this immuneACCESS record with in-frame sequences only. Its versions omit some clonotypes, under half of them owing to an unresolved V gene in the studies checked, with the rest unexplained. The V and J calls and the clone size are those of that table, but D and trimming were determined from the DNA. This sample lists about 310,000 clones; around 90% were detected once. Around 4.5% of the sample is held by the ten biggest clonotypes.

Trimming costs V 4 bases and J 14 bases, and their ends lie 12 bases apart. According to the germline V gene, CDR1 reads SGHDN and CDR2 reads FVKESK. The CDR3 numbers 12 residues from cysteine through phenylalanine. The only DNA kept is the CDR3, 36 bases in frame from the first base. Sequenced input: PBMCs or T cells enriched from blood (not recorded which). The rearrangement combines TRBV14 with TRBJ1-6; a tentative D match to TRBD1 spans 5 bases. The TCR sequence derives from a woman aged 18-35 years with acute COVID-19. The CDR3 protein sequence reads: CASSPWGGALHF. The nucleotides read TGTGCCAGCAGCCCTTGGGGGGGAGCCCTCCACTTT. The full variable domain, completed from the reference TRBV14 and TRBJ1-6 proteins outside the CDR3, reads EAGVTQFPSHSVIEKGQTVTLRCDPISGHDNLYWYRRVMGKEIKFLLHFVKESKQDESGMPNNRFLAERTGGTYSTLKVQPAELEDSGVYFCASSPWGGALHFGNGTRLTVT.